This is a list of T cell receptor beta chains from one sample in a study of shared clonotypes between healthy human individuals. The protocol was immunoSEQ multiplex PCR, while the TCRdb copy is restricted to in-frame clones and leaves out a portion. The sample has 550,000 to 750,000 clones, approximately 90% seen once. The sequencing sample was made of naive CD8+ T cells sorted from blood. The receptors originated from a young man in good health. Both conserved end residues are part of each CDR3. D genes are given only for firm matches. Rows give clone size only sometimes, using once, few, many, or a class for an expanded clone.

V gene	clone size	J gene	D gene	CDR3 protein	CDR3 DNA
TRBV13	-	TRBJ2-7	TRBD2	CASSLSGRSNYEQYF	TGTGCCAGCAGCCTTAGCGGGAGATCGAACTACGAGCAGTACTTC
TRBV9	-	TRBJ2-2	-	CASSPTGSQNTGELFF	TGTGCCAGCAGCCCCACAGGTTCTCAAAACACCGGGGAGCTGTTTTTT
TRBV28	-	TRBJ2-1	-	CASSPRGGAAKGDNEQFF	TGTGCCAGCAGCCCCCGTGGCGGGGCGGCCAAGGGTGACAATGAGCAGTTCTTC
TRBV27	-	TRBJ2-7	-	CASSDGHPYEQYF	TGTGCCAGCAGTGACGGACACCCCTACGAGCAGTACTTC
TRBV25-1	-	TRBJ2-7	-	CASSGGAWSEQYF	TGTGCCAGCAGTGGCGGGGCATGGAGCGAGCAGTACTTC
TRBV4-1	-	TRBJ2-7	TRBD1	CASSFTPGQGLYEQYF	TGCGCCAGCAGCTTTACCCCGGGACAGGGGTTATACGAGCAGTACTTC
TRBV6-5	-	TRBJ2-1	TRBD2	CASSTGTSEYNEQFF	TGTGCCAGCAGCACCGGGACTAGCGAGTACAATGAGCAGTTCTTC
TRBV7-6	-	TRBJ2-7	-	CASSLVSEEQYF	TGTGCCAGCAGCTTAGTGAGTGAAGAGCAGTACTTC
TRBV29-1	-	TRBJ2-1	-	CSANRAVNNEQFF	TGCAGCGCCAACCGGGCTGTAAACAATGAGCAGTTCTTC
TRBV18	-	TRBJ2-7	TRBD1	CASSPTGTGSYEQYF	TGTGCCAGCTCACCTACCGGGACAGGGAGTTACGAGCAGTACTTC
TRBV13	-	TRBJ1-4	-	CASSLGVNEKLFF	TGTGCCAGCAGCTTAGGGGTAAATGAAAAACTGTTTTTT
TRBV10-3	-	TRBJ2-7	-	CAISGTSDEQYF	TGTGCCATCAGTGGGACTTCCGACGAGCAGTACTTC
TRBV7-9	-	TRBJ2-2	-	CASSLGTSNTGELFF	TGTGCCAGCAGCTTAGGGACTTCGAACACCGGGGAGCTGTTTTTT
TRBV9	-	TRBJ2-2	TRBD1	CASSGGISTGDGTGELFF	TGTGCCAGCAGCGGGGGGATTTCGACAGGGGACGGCACCGGGGAGCTGTTTTTT
TRBV6-5	-	TRBJ1-1	-	CASSYGGEAFF	TGTGCCAGCAGTTATGGGGGGGAAGCTTTCTTT
TRBV19	-	TRBJ2-3	-	CASTVRRSGDLTDTQYF	TGTGCCAGTACAGTGCGTCGGTCGGGGGACCTAACAGATACGCAGTATTTT
TRBV21-1	-	TRBJ1-2	-	CASSPQGANYGYTF	TGTGCCAGCAGCCCACAGGGAGCTAACTATGGCTACACCTTC
TRBV7-8	-	TRBJ1-5	TRBD1	CASMKGAGNQPQHF	TGTGCCAGCATGAAGGGGGCCGGTAATCAGCCCCAGCATTTT
TRBV9	-	TRBJ2-1	TRBD2	CASTPGGRSNEQFF	TGTGCCAGCACCCCGGGGGGGAGATCCAATGAGCAGTTCTTC
TRBV27	-	TRBJ2-2	-	CASSLSTRIRTQEELFF	TGTGCCAGCAGTTTATCAACCCGGATCCGAACCCAGGAGGAGCTGTTTTTT
TRBV4-1	-	TRBJ1-1	-	CASSQGSGSTEAFF	TGCGCCAGCAGCCAAGGTTCGGGAAGTACTGAAGCTTTCTTT
TRBV28	-	TRBJ1-2	-	CASSLYGGGYTF	TGTGCCAGCAGTTTATACGGGGGTGGCTACACCTTC
TRBV5-4	-	TRBJ2-1	-	CASTRSDVLGPGLDEQFF	TGTGCCAGCACCCGCAGTGATGTGTTGGGGCCGGGGCTGGATGAGCAGTTCTTC
TRBV9	-	TRBJ2-1	TRBD2	CASSVATSGTLSSEQFF	TGTGCCAGCAGCGTAGCCACGAGCGGGACCCTGAGCAGTGAGCAGTTCTTC
TRBV14	-	TRBJ2-1	TRBD2	CASSQTGTSGSKSSYNEQFF	TGTGCCAGCAGCCAAACAGGGACTAGCGGGTCAAAGAGCTCCTACAATGAGCAGTTCTTC
TRBV11-2	-	TRBJ1-4	-	CASSLASKKLFF	TGTGCCAGCAGCTTAGCATCTAAAAAACTGTTTTTT
TRBV27	-	TRBJ2-3	-	CASSLGAAADTQYF	TGTGCCAGCAGTTTAGGGGCTGCTGCAGATACGCAGTATTTT
TRBV11-2	-	TRBJ2-1	-	CASSLGYGSADNEQFF	TGTGCCAGCAGCTTAGGCTATGGTTCGGCGGACAATGAGCAGTTCTTC
TRBV21-1	-	TRBJ1-5	-	CASKGGDRDRVSNQPQHF	TGTGCCAGCAAAGGGGGCGACCGGGACAGGGTTTCCAATCAGCCCCAGCATTTT
TRBV6-5	-	TRBJ1-1	TRBD1	CASSYLQGATEAFF	TGTGCCAGCAGTTACCTCCAGGGGGCCACTGAAGCTTTCTTT
TRBV18	-	TRBJ2-7	-	CASSFRPGSYEQYF	TGTGCCAGCTCCTTCCGACCGGGGTCCTACGAGCAGTACTTC
TRBV13	-	TRBJ2-3	-	CASSLGTDTQYF	TGTGCCAGCAGCTTAGGTACCGATACGCAGTATTTT
TRBV7-9	once	TRBJ1-3	TRBD1	CASGTGGRNTIYF	TGTGCCAGTGGGACAGGGGGTCGAAACACCATATATTTT
TRBV4-2	-	TRBJ2-2	TRBD1	CASSSSTGTGLNGELFF	TGTGCCAGCAGCTCCTCGACCGGGACAGGGCTTAACGGGGAGCTGTTTTTT
TRBV27	-	TRBJ2-2	TRBD2	CASSYLAGESTGELFF	TGTGCCAGCAGCTACCTAGCGGGAGAGAGCACCGGGGAGCTGTTTTTT
TRBV11-2	-	TRBJ2-7	-	CASSTGRFSEQYF	TGTGCCAGCAGCACTGGCCGGTTTAGCGAGCAGTACTTC
TRBV27	-	TRBJ1-3	-	CASSAGYSGNTIYF	TGTGCCAGCAGTGCGGGATACTCTGGAAACACCATATATTTT
TRBV11-2	-	TRBJ1-2	-	CASSPTLGQNGYTF	TGTGCCAGCAGCCCAACCCTCGGACAGAATGGCTACACCTTC
TRBV7-2	-	TRBJ2-7	-	CASNTVARTYEQYF	TGTGCCAGCAACACGGTAGCCCGGACCTACGAGCAGTACTTC
TRBV10-3	-	TRBJ2-7	-	CAISDYPEQYF	TGTGCCATCAGTGACTATCCCGAGCAGTACTTC
TRBV13	-	TRBJ2-3	-	CASTLAGSRDTGTQYF	TGTGCCAGCACTCTGGCGGGTAGCCGGGATACGGGTACGCAGTATTTT
TRBV23-1	-	TRBJ2-7	-	CASSQLEFMDKSYEQYF	TGCGCCAGCAGTCAATTAGAATTCATGGACAAGTCCTACGAGCAGTACTTC
TRBV4-1	once	TRBJ2-7	TRBD1	CASSQGPGGYEQYF	TGCGCCAGCAGCCAGGGACCAGGGGGCTACGAGCAGTACTTC
TRBV7-2	-	TRBJ2-3	-	CASSLPGLIGDTQYF	TGTGCCAGCAGCTTACCGGGACTCATAGGGGATACGCAGTATTTT
TRBV4-1	-	TRBJ2-7	-	CASSPARGGGEQYF	TGCGCCAGCAGCCCCGCGAGGGGGGGAGGCGAGCAGTACTTC